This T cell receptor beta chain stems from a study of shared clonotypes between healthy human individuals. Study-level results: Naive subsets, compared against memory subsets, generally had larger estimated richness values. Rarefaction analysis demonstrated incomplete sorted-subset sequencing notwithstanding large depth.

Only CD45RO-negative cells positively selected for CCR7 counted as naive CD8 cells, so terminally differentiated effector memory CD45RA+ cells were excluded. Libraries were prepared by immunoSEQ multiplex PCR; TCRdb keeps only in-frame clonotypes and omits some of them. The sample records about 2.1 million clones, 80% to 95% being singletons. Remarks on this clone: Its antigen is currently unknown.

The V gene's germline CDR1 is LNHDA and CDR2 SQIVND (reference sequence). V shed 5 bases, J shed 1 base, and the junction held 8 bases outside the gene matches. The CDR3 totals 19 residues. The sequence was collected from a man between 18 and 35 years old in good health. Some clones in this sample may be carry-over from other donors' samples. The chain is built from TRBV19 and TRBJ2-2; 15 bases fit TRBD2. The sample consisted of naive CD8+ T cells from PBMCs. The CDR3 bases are TGTGCCAGTAGTTCGAGGACTAGCGGGAGGGCCCTGAACACCGGGGAGCTGTTTTTT. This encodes CASSSRTSGRALNTGELFF.